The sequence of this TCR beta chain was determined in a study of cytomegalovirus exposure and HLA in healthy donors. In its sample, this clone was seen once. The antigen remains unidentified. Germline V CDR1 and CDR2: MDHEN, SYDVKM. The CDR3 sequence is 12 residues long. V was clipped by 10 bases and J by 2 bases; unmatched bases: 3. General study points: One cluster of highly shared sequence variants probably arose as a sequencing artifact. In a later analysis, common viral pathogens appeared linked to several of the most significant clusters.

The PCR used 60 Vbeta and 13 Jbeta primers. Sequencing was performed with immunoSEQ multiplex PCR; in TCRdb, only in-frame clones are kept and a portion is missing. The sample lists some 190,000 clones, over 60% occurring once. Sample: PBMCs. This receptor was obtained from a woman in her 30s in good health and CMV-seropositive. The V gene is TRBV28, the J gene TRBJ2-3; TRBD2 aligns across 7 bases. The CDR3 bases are TGTGCCACGGGGGGTCTCACAGATACGCAGTATTTT. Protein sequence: CATGGLTDTQYF.